This T cell receptor (beta chain) was observed in a study of blood T cell repertoires in COVID-19. The V and J ends lost 0 bases and 1 base respectively, with 10 bases between them. This CDR3 comprises 15 residues. Germline CDR1 GTSNPN, CDR2 SVGIG (reference sequence). The sample holds one count of this clone. Original handling: Researchers report that nucleated cell counts were estimated from reference gene primer amplification. Produced via immunoSEQ multiplex PCR; TCRdb's table is partial and in-frame only. That table furnishes V, J and clone size, whereas the DNA furnished D and trimming. The sample yields hundreds of thousands of clones, roughly 87% seen once.

The chain is built from TRBV30 and TRBJ2-1; tentatively, D is TRBD2 (6 bases). The sample taken for sequencing was PBMCs or T cells enriched from blood (not recorded which). This TCR derives from a woman between 18 and 29 years old who had recovered from COVID-19. CDR3 DNA: TGTGCCTGGAGTGTCACTAGCCCATCCTACAATGAGCAGTTCTTC. Translation: CAWSVTSPSYNEQFF.